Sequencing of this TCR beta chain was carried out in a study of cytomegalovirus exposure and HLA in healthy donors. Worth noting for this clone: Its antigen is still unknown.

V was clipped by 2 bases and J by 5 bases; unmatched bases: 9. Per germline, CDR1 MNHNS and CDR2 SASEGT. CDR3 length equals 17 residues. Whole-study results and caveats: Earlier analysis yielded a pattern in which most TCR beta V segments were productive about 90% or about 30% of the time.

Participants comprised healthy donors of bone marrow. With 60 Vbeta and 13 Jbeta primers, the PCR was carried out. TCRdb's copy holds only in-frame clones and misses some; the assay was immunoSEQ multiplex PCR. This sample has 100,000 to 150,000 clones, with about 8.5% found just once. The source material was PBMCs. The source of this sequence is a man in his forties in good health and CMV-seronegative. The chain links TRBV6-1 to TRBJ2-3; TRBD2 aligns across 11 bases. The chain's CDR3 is CASSERSSGGRVDTQYF. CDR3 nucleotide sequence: TGTGCCAGCAGTGAAAGGTCTAGCGGGGGGAGGGTAGATACGCAGTATTTT.